The 9 T cell receptor beta chains in this list originate from one sample, sequenced in a study of OX40 agonist ivuxolimab in advanced cancers. Produced via immunoSEQ multiplex PCR; TCRdb's table is partial and in-frame only. The sample includes around 50,000 clones, approximately 90% of them seen just once. Sequencing used CD4+ or CD8+ T cells sorted from blood, obtained in a trial of the OX40 agonist ivuxolimab. Receptor source: an adult with an advanced solid tumor such as melanoma, head and neck, liver or kidney cancer.

This clone was observed a single time. In DNA form, the CDR3 reads TGTGCCAGCAGCCCTCCGGGACAGGGGATTGGCTACACCTTC. Its translation: CASSPPGQGIGYTF. This chain links TRBV5-4 with TRBJ1-2; TRBD1 aligns across 10 bases. Germline CDR1 SGHNT, CDR2 YYREEE (reference sequence). CDR3 length: 14 amino acids. V lost 4 bases to trimming and J lost 7 bases; unmatched junction nucleotides: 7.

V and J are TRBV2 and TRBJ2-5; D not certain. The V and J ends lost 2 bases and 2 bases respectively, with 9 bases between them. CDR3 length: 14 amino acids. Germline CDR1 and CDR2: SNHLY and FYNNEI. For the CDR3, the DNA is TGTGCCAGCAGTGAACTCGGGCCTCAAGAGACCCAGTACTTC. It codes for CASSELGPQETQYF.

The genes are TRBV29-1 and TRBJ2-3; TRBD1 matches 11 bases. CDR1 and CDR2 from the germline V gene are SQVTM and ANQGSEA. The V gene end was trimmed by 4 bases and the J gene end by 2 bases; junction bases not matched to a gene: 5. This CDR3 spans 15 amino acids. Here the CDR3 reads CSVAGQGGSTDTQYF. The DNA of the CDR3 is TGCAGCGTTGCGGGACAGGGGGGTTCCACAGATACGCAGTATTTT.

This rearrangement joins TRBV7-9 to TRBJ2-1; D could derive from TRBD1 or TRBD2 (5 bases each). Trimming shortened V by 6 bases and J by 4 bases, and 16 bases separated the two germline ends. The CDR3 is made up of 15 amino acids. Per germline, CDR1 SEHNR and CDR2 FQNEAQ (reference sequence). Here the CDR3 reads CASSRSGTAYNEQFF. Here the CDR3 DNA reads TGTGCCAGCAGTCGATCCGGGACCGCGTACAATGAGCAGTTCTTC.

V and J are TRBV4-1 and TRBJ2-5; unclear D gene. The germline V gene has CDR1 MGHRA and CDR2 YSYEKL. The CDR3 spans 15 residues. Trimming shortened V by 3 bases and J by 5 bases, and 16 bases separated the two germline ends. The CDR3, as DNA: TGCGCCAGCAGCCATCAGGACGGACCCAGCGAGACCCAGTACTTC. It encodes CASSHQDGPSETQYF.

The rearrangement links TRBV9 to TRBJ1-2; 9 bases are a match to TRBD1. In germline, CDR1 is SGDLS, CDR2 YYNGEE. This CDR3 is 15 amino acids long. Trimming at V came to 4 bases and at J to 1 base, leaving 5 bases not matched to a gene. Here the CDR3 DNA reads TGTGCCAGCAGCTTAGGGACAGGGAATAACTATGGCTACACCTTC. Its protein product is CASSLGTGNNYGYTF.

The V gene is TRBV19, the J gene TRBJ2-7, with 8 bases aligning to TRBD1. CDR1 is LNHDA, CDR2 SQIVND, per germline (reference sequence). The ends lost 7 bases at V and 2 bases at J; junction bases unmatched: 10. The CDR3 totals 15 residues. The CDR3: CASTETGTGPYEQYF. The CDR3 DNA reads as TGTGCCAGTACCGAAACCGGGACAGGACCCTACGAGCAGTACTTC.

The chain carries TRBV5-1 and TRBJ2-1; 11 nucleotides line up with TRBD2. The ends lost 2 bases at V and 7 bases at J; junction bases unmatched: 2. Germline loops: CDR1 SGHRS, CDR2 YFSETQ. This CDR3 spans 14 amino acids. Here the CDR3 DNA reads TGCGCCAGCAGCTTCCGACTAGCGGGGAATGAGCAGTTCTTC. Translation gives CASSFRLAGNEQFF.

V usage is TRBV6-6 and J usage is TRBJ2-5; 8 bases match TRBD2. After removal of 0 bases from V and 4 bases from J, the junction contained 7 bases not matched to a gene. Per the germline V gene, CDR1 is MNHNY and CDR2 is SVGAGI (reference sequence). The CDR3 totals 16 residues. CDR3 DNA: TGTGCCAGCAGTTACTCACCCGGGGGGGCCGGAGAGACCCAGTACTTC. Protein sequence: CASSYSPGGAGETQYF.